In this sample, the clone carrying this T cell receptor (beta chain) is medium-sized. RNA-based 3' RACE libraries used unique molecular identifiers. Via MiXCR, TCRdb re-called the 3' RACE reads, giving one row per CDR3 protein. The top ten clones hold 0.7% of a sample with 40,000 to 50,000 distinct CDR3 sequences, roughly 4.5% of them seen once. This sample is drawn from a study of HIV-infected children after antiretroviral therapy interruption. Background on the study: Interruption-arm samples span weeks 0, 12, interruption end (24 or 48), and about 3 years post-study.

Described treatment: PENTA 11 planned treatment interruption arm or continuous ART arm. The CDR3 runs 14 residues. V trimming: 8 bases; J trimming: 4 bases; junction bases outside the gene matches: 7. CDR1 is SGHTA and CDR2 is FQGNSA in the germline V gene. The sequence was collected from a pool of human donors with HIV. The specimen was CD45RA+ CD4+ T cells from PBMCs, pooled from several time points, collected from a donor given antiretroviral therapy, either interrupted or continuous. Described subset: naive CD4+ CD45RA+ CD45RO- T cells. This sequence joins TRBV7-2 and TRBJ2-1; 8 bases line up with TRBD2. The CDR3: CASSPGGVYNEQFF. The CDR3 DNA sequence: TGTGCCAGCTCCCCGGGGGGGGTTTACAATGAGCAGTTCTTC. Complete variable domain (other parts from reference TRBV7-2 and TRBJ2-1): GAGVSQSPSNKVTEKGKDVELRCDPISGHTALYWYRQSLGQGLEFLIYFQGNSAPDKSGLPSDRFSAERTGGSVSTLTIQRTQQEDSAVYLCASSPGGVYNEQFFGPGTRLTVL.